This T cell receptor (beta chain) appears in the sequencing data of a study of OX40 agonist ivuxolimab in advanced cancers. Turning to the study itself: Earlier treatment with anti-PD-1, anti-PD-L1 or anti-CTLA-4 was permitted, and roughly 42% had received some.

Profiling relied on immunoSEQ multiplex PCR, and the TCRdb table lists in-frame clones only, not all of them. The sample records some 70,000 clones, 86% being singletons. The CDR3 spans 15 residues. V gene TRBV21-1 combines with J gene TRBJ1-1. TRBV21-1 is reported as a pseudogene. The specimen was CD4+ or CD8+ T cells sorted from blood, collected in a trial of the OX40 agonist ivuxolimab. The clonotype was recovered from an adult with an advanced solid tumor such as melanoma, head and neck, liver or kidney cancer. The CDR3 DNA follows: TGTGCCAGCAGCACCTCGAGGGGAAGAGGAACTGAAGCTTTCTTT. Protein sequence: CASSTSRGRGTEAFF.